A selection of T cell receptor beta chains follows, all from one sample in a study of T cells in tumors after PD-1 blockade. Repertoires were generated with immunoSEQ multiplex PCR, while TCRdb's copy carries only in-frame clones and drops some. Of about 47,000 clones detected, more than 75% appear once; the ten largest clones hold around 17%. The input for sequencing was PBMCs, taken before anti-PD-1 treatment. The receptors shown here come from a human donor with basal cell carcinoma. The CDR3 runs from the conserved cysteine through the conserved F or W. Each record gives: J gene, V gene, CDR3 protein.

j_gene: TRBJ1-2; v_gene: TRBV2; CDR3aa: CASSKEQGAHYGYTF
j_gene: TRBJ2-7; v_gene: TRBV6-1; CDR3aa: CASSDQTGPYEQYF
j_gene: TRBJ2-7; v_gene: TRBV19; CDR3aa: CASSIGAGGWGEQYF
j_gene: TRBJ1-3; v_gene: TRBV28; CDR3aa: CASSKARASGNTIYF
j_gene: TRBJ1-4; v_gene: TRBV10-3; CDR3aa: CAISDEDRGNEKLFF
j_gene: TRBJ1-5; v_gene: TRBV6-2/TRBV6-3; CDR3aa: CASSYSGRQPQHF
j_gene: TRBJ2-1; v_gene: TRBV30; CDR3aa: CAWSPGRSYNEQFF
j_gene: TRBJ2-5; v_gene: TRBV5-1; CDR3aa: CASSLRREETQYF
j_gene: TRBJ2-5; v_gene: TRBV19; CDR3aa: CASSIEGAQRETQYF
j_gene: TRBJ2-3; v_gene: TRBV5-4; CDR3aa: CASSLGAGSGTDTQYF
j_gene: TRBJ2-1; v_gene: TRBV28; CDR3aa: CASSLRASSYNEQFF
j_gene: TRBJ1-1; v_gene: TRBV3-1/TRBV3-2; CDR3aa: CASRDAGNKEAFF
j_gene: TRBJ1-5; v_gene: TRBV19; CDR3aa: CASSISEAVTDFSNQPQHF